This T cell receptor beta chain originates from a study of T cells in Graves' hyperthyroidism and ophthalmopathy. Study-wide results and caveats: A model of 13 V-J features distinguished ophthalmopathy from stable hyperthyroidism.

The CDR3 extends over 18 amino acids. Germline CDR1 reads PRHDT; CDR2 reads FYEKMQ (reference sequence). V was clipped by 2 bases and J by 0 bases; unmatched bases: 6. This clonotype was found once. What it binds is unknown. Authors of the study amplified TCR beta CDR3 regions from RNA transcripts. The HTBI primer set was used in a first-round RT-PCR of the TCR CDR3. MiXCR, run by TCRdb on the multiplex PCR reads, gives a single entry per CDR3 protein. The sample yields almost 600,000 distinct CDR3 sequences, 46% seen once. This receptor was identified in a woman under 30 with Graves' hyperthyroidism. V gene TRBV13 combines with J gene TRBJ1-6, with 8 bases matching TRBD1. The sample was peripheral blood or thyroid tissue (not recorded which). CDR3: CASSLLGTGSSYNSPLHF. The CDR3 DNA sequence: TGTGCCAGCAGCTTATTAGGGACAGGAAGCTCCTATAATTCACCCCTCCACTTT. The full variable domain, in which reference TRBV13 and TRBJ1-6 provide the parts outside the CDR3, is AAGVIQSPRHLIKEKRETATLKCYPIPRHDTVYWYQQGPGQDPQFLISFYEKMQSDKGSIPDRFSAQQFSDYHSELNMSSLELGDSALYFCASSLLGTGSSYNSPLHFGNGTRLTVT.